Shown below are 24 T cell receptor beta chains from a single sample sequenced in a study of patients and donors after allogeneic stem cell transplantation. Each CDR3 protein is one row after TCRdb ran MiXCR on the RT-PCR reads. The sample lists over 200,000 distinct CDR3 sequences, around 41% occurring once. Sequenced sample: blood, either unsorted or a sorted T cell fraction (not recorded which). These receptors were taken from a human donor who was either an allogeneic HSCT recipient or a stem cell or donor lymphocyte infusion donor (not recorded which). It is not recorded whose cells these are; they may come from a transplant donor.

This clonotype has a single count. V is TRBV10-3 and J is TRBJ2-7; D is perhaps TRBD1 (6 bases). V lost 9 bases and J 0 bases, leaving 9 bases between the germline ends. Looked up from germline, CDR1 is ENHRY and CDR2 is SYGVKD. The CDR3 extends over 12 amino acids. The CDR3 reads CAIRQDSYEQYF. The CDR3 nucleotides read TGTGCCATTAGACAGGACTCCTACGAGCAGTACTTC.

DNA of the CDR3: TGCAGCGCCACTCAGCAGACAGGGTATGGCTACACCTTC. Residues: CSATQQTGYGYTF. This chain connects TRBV29-1 to TRBJ1-2, with 7 nucleotides matching TRBD1. J lost 5 bases, V lost 7 bases, and 10 bases had no gene match. This CDR3 is 13 amino acids long. Germline values: CDR1 SQVTM, CDR2 ANQGSEA.

DNA of the CDR3: TGTGCCAGCAGTCCAGGGGTAGAGCAGCCCCAGCATTTT. Its protein is CASSPGVEQPQHF. V is TRBV9 and J is TRBJ1-5; possible D gene TRBD1, 6 bases. This CDR3 comprises 13 residues. CDR1 SGDLS and CDR2 YYNGEE come from the germline V gene. Trimming stripped 5 bases from V and 7 bases from J, with 13 bases between.

The chain has TRBV5-4 and TRBJ2-2; possibly TRBD1 for D (5 bases). Germline V lookup: CDR1 SGHNT, CDR2 YYREEE (reference sequence). The ends were cut back, 4 bases at V and 0 bases at J, with 10 bases in the middle. CDR3 size: 15 residues. The CDR3, as DNA: TGTGCCAGCAGCCCCGACAGTACGAACACCGGGGAGCTGTTTTTT. Protein: CASSPDSTNTGELFF.

This clonotype was seen a handful of times. The chain recombines TRBV7-2 with TRBJ1-1, with 10 bases matching TRBD1. V shed 5 bases and J 1 base; nucleotides not matched to a gene: 4. This CDR3 spans 15 amino acids. Germline V CDR1 and CDR2: SGHTA, FQGNSA. This chain's CDR3 is CASSHRDRGNTEAFF. The CDR3 region has the DNA TGTGCCAGCAGCCACCGGGACAGGGGGAACACTGAAGCTTTCTTT.

The chain joins TRBV3-1 to TRBJ1-6; D unresolved. This CDR3 is 14 amino acids long. V was clipped by 5 bases and J by 6 bases, with 11 bases between them. Germline V gene data show CDR1 as LGHDT and CDR2 as YNNKEL (reference sequence). Written as DNA, the CDR3 is TGTGCCAGCAGCGCATACTTCCTTAATTCACCCCTCCACTTT. This codes for CASSAYFLNSPLHF.

This clonotype occurred a few times. V is TRBV5-1 and J is TRBJ1-5, with TRBD1 identical over 8 bases. The CDR3 loop spans 14 amino acids. Germline V gene data show CDR1 as SGHRS and CDR2 as YFSETQ. J lost 9 bases, V lost 4 bases, and 9 bases had no gene match. This CDR3 is CASSLGTGQGPQHF. DNA for the CDR3: TGCGCCAGCAGCCTCGGGACAGGCCAAGGGCCCCAGCATTTT. Full variable domain (missing parts from reference TRBV5-1 and TRBJ1-5): KAGVTQTPRYLIKTRGQQVTLSCSPISGHRSVSWYQQTPGQGLQFLFEYFSETQRNKGNFPGRFSGRQFSNSRSEMNVSTLELGDSALYLCASSLGTGQGPQHFGDGTRLSIL.

The V gene is TRBV7-6, the J gene TRBJ1-3; a possible D gene is TRBD1 (6 bases). The CDR3 runs 15 residues. Germline V gene data show CDR1 as SGHVS and CDR2 as FNYEAQ. V lost 4 bases and J lost 3, with 13 bases in between. The CDR3 sequence is CASSSARDIGNTIYF. The CDR3 DNA reads as TGTGCCAGCAGCTCAGCCCGGGACATTGGAAACACCATATATTTT.

The chain uses TRBV28 and TRBJ2-3; D gene uncertain. In germline, CDR1 is MDHEN, CDR2 SYDVKM. V lost 3 bases to trimming and J lost 0 bases, with 7 bases between them. This CDR3 has 14 amino acids. CDR3 nucleotide sequence: TGTGCCAGCAGTTTGCTGTCTAGCACAGATACGCAGTATTTT. Its protein is CASSLLSSTDTQYF. The full variable domain, with the rest looked up from reference TRBV28 and TRBJ2-3, is DVKVTQSSRYLVKRTGEKVFLECVQDMDHENMFWYRQDPGLGLRLIYFSYDVKMKEKGDIPEGYSVSREKKERFSLILESASTNQTSMYLCASSLLSSTDTQYFGPGTRLTVL.

The chain has TRBV5-1 and TRBJ1-6; D might be TRBD1 (5 bases). This CDR3 has 17 amino acids. Germline V gives CDR1 SGHRS, CDR2 YFSETQ. V was cut by 4 bases and J by 0 bases, with 14 bases left in between. The CDR3, as DNA: TGCGCCAGCAGCCCGGGACTCATGAGCTCCTATAATTCACCCCTCCACTTT. Its translation: CASSPGLMSSYNSPLHF.

This clonotype was picked up many times. The genes are TRBV30 and TRBJ1-5, with D hard to call. V lost 0 bases, J lost 2 bases, and 14 bases lay in between. Germline CDR1 reads GTSNPN; CDR2 reads SVGIG (reference sequence). This CDR3 has 16 amino acids. The CDR3 DNA is TGTGCCTGGAGTGTAACTCTACCGCGGGGCAATCAGCCCCAGCATTTT. Amino acid sequence: CAWSVTLPRGNQPQHF.

V is TRBV12-3 or TRBV12-4 and J is TRBJ1-4; no reliable D call. Trimming removed 5 bases at V and 8 bases at J, with 18 bases between. The CDR3 contains 15 residues. The CDR3 coding sequence is TGTGCCAGCAGTCCCCTTAGCTTTGGAGGGGAAAAACTGTTTTTT. This codes for CASSPLSFGGEKLFF.

The rearrangement links TRBV6-2 or TRBV6-3 to TRBJ2-7; tentative D call: TRBD1 (5 bases). Germline CDR1 reads MNHEY; CDR2 reads SVGEGT. The CDR3 sequence is 13 residues long. Trimming removed 6 bases at V and 0 bases at J, with 9 bases between. Here the CDR3 DNA reads TGTGCCAGCAGGACAGACAGCTCCTACGAGCAGTACTTC. Protein: CASRTDSSYEQYF.

In this sample, this clonotype turned up a few times. The rearrangement links TRBV5-6 to TRBJ2-7, with D maybe TRBD1 (6 bases). The CDR3 spans 17 residues. Deletions cut 0 bases from V and 6 bases from J, with 22 bases between. Looked up from germline, CDR1 is SGHDT and CDR2 is YYEEEE. The CDR3, as DNA: TGTGCCAGCAGCTTGGGACCCTCGGGACAACTCTCCCGCGAGCAGTACTTC. Translation gives CASSLGPSGQLSREQYF. Supplemented by reference TRBV5-6 and TRBJ2-7, the full variable domain reads DAGVTQSPTHLIKTRGQQVTLRCSPKSGHDTVSWYQQALGQGPQFIFQYYEEEERQRGNFPDRFSGHQFPNYSSELNVNALLLGDSALYLCASSLGPSGQLSREQYFGPGTRLTVT.

The sample holds one count of this clonotype. V and J are TRBV7-9 and TRBJ1-1, with D uncertain. The V gene lost 1 base and the J gene lost 1 base, with 10 bases spanning the gap. Germline CDR1 is SEHNR and CDR2 is FQNEAQ (reference sequence). CDR3 size: 15 residues. The CDR3 DNA follows: TGTGCCAGCAGCTTAGGCGGGCCCCCGAACACTGAAGCTTTCTTT. Translation gives CASSLGGPPNTEAFF.

CDR3 loop: CSARRQGYYNSPLHF. Written as DNA, the CDR3 is TGCAGTGCTAGGAGACAGGGGTACTATAATTCACCCCTCCACTTT. V gene TRBV20-1 combines with J gene TRBJ1-6; TRBD1 matches 8 bases. The CDR3 runs to 15 residues. V lost 3 bases to trimming and J lost 3 bases; unmatched junction nucleotides: 4. CDR1 and CDR2 (germline): DFQATT, SNEGSKA (reference sequence).

The chain carries TRBV30 and TRBJ1-6; 9 bases map to TRBD1. Germline CDR1 reads GTSNPN; CDR2 reads SVGIG (reference sequence). The V segment lost 0 bases and the J segment 8 bases; nucleotides outside the gene matches: 2. This CDR3 has 14 residues. CDR3 in amino acids: CAWSVWDRDSPLHF. Written as DNA, the CDR3 is TGTGCCTGGAGTGTCTGGGACAGGGATTCACCCCTCCACTTT.

This clonotype has only a few counts. The chain combines TRBV18 with TRBJ1-5; D is uncertain. Germline V lookup: CDR1 KGHSH, CDR2 LQKENI. V lost 1 base to trimming and J lost 6 bases, with 13 bases between them. The CDR3 runs 15 residues. In DNA, the CDR3 is TGTGCCAGCTCACCACTCAGTGCCCGGGTTCAGCCCCAGCATTTT. Its translation is CASSPLSARVQPQHF.

The chain combines TRBV21-1 with TRBJ2-5; TRBD1, the table's D call, lacks a check against the DNA. TRBV21-1 is reported as a pseudogene. The CDR3 has 17 residues. The CDR3 region has the DNA TGTGCCAGCAGCAAAAGGGGGCCAGGACTCTTCCAAGAGACCCAGTACTTC. Translated, it gives CASSKRGPGLFQETQYF.

The gene calls are TRBV29-1 and TRBJ2-2, with D possibly TRBD1 on 5 matching bases. This CDR3 comprises 13 residues. The V and J ends lost 7 bases and 10 bases respectively, with 19 bases between them. Germline-derived CDR1 and CDR2 are SQVTM and ANQGSEA. CDR3 loop: CSALAKGMEELFF. The DNA of the CDR3 is TGCAGCGCCCTGGCGAAGGGGATGGAGGAGCTGTTTTTT.

The gene calls are TRBV28 and TRBJ1-4; TRBD1 matches 8 bases. The CDR3 runs 13 residues. From germline, CDR1 is MDHEN and CDR2 SYDVKM. J gave up 6 bases and V 6 bases, and 3 bases lay outside the gene matches. CDR3 nucleotide sequence: TGTGCCAGCAGACAGGGGGAAGATGAAAAACTGTTTTTT. This gives the protein CASRQGEDEKLFF.

The CDR3 DNA follows: TGTGCCAGCAGCTACAGGGTAAAGGACTCACCCCTCCACTTT. Residues: CASSYRVKDSPLHF. The V call is TRBV12-3 or TRBV12-4, the J call TRBJ1-6; tentative D call: TRBD1 (6 bases). V was trimmed by 6 bases and J by 10 bases, leaving 16 bases between them. CDR3 size: 14 residues.

The chain has TRBV27 and TRBJ2-5; the D gene is possibly TRBD1 (6 bases). The CDR3 is 17 residues long. Germline CDR1 reads MNHEY; CDR2 reads SMNVEV (reference sequence). Trimming shortened V by 1 base and J by 5 bases, and 20 bases separated the two germline ends. The CDR3 bases are TGTGCCAGCAGTTTATATTCGTCAGGCAGGGGCGGTGAGACCCAGTACTTC. It yields the protein CASSLYSSGRGGETQYF.

This sequence joins TRBV19 and TRBJ2-1; 12 bases fit TRBD2. The trim removed 7 bases at V and 4 bases at J, leaving 2 bases unmatched. The CDR3 has 14 amino acids. In germline, CDR1 is LNHDA, CDR2 SQIVND (reference sequence). The CDR3 loop reads CASNLAGGYNEQFF. CDR3 in DNA: TGTGCCAGTAACCTAGCGGGGGGGTACAATGAGCAGTTCTTC.